This T cell receptor (beta chain) derives from a study of T-cell memory formation after mild COVID-19. TCRdb reprocessed the 5' RACE reads via MiXCR and lists one record per CDR3 protein. The data show 200,000 or so distinct CDR3 sequences, 7.5% to 10% seen once. CDR3 size: 13 residues. V was clipped by 1 base and J by 6 bases, with 9 bases between them. The germline V gene has CDR1 SEHNR and CDR2 FQNEAQ (reference sequence). The specimen sequenced was PBMCs or a T cell subset sorted from them (not recorded which). The chain recombines TRBV7-9 with TRBJ1-1; D is unclear. The TCR originated in a man aged 18 to 30 who had mild COVID-19 (a few samples of this study predate the infection). Cell type and time point are not known. The CDR3 coding sequence is TGTGCCAGCAGCTTAGACGGCGGGTCTGAAGCTTTCTTT. Translated, it gives CASSLDGGSEAFF.